The source of this T cell receptor (beta chain) is a study of cytomegalovirus exposure and HLA in healthy donors. Study-wide findings and caveats: CMV serostatus was the sole immune exposure information available. More than 150 TCR beta chains were listed as cytomegalovirus-associated.

The PCR ran on 60 Vbeta and 13 Jbeta primers. Only in-frame clones appear in the TCRdb table, and some are missing; sequencing was by immunoSEQ multiplex PCR. The sample has 55,000 to 80,000 clones, about three quarters seen once; the top ten hold about 9.6%. The V end lost 3 bases, the J end lost 4 bases, and 3 bases lay between the germline ends. The CDR3 runs to 11 residues. The germline gives CDR1 LNHDA, CDR2 SQIVND (reference sequence). With respect to this clone: Antigen unknown.

Input material: PBMCs. The sequence was collected from a man in his forties or fifties in good health and CMV-seronegative. The rearrangement uses TRBV19 and TRBJ1-1; D is undetermined. CDR3 loop: CASSIGTEAFF. Written as DNA, the CDR3 is TGTGCCAGTAGTATCGGCACTGAAGCTTTCTTT. Drawing the rest from reference TRBV19 and TRBJ1-1, the complete variable domain is DGGITQSPKYLFRKEGQNVTLSCEQNLNHDAMYWYRQDPGQGLRLIYYSQIVNDFQKGDIAEGYSVSREKKESFPLTVTSAQKNPTAFYLCASSIGTEAFFGQGTRLTVV.